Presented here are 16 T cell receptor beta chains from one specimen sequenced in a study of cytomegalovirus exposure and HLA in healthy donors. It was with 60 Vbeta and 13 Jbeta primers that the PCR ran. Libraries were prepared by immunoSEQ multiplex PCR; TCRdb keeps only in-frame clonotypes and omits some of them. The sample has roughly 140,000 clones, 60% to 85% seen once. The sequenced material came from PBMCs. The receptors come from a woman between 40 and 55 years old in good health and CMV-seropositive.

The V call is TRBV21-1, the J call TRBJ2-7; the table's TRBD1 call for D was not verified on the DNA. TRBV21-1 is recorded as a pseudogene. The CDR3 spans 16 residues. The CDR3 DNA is TGTGCCAGCAGAGGGGACAGGGGGCTCCGCGGCTGCGAGCAGTACTTC. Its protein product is CASRGDRGLRGCEQYF.

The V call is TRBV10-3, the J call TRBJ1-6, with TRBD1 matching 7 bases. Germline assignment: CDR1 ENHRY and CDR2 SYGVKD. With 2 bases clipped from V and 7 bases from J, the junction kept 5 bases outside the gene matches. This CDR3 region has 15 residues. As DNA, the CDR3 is TGTGCCATCAGTGAGAGACAGGGTCAAAATTCACCCCTCCACTTT. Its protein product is CAISERQGQNSPLHF.

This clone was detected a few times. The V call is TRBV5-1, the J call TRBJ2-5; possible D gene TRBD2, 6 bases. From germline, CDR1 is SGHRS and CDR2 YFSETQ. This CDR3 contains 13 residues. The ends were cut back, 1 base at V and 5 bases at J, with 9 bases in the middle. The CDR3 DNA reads TGCGCCAGCAGCTTGTTGGCGGGGGAGACCCAGTACTTC. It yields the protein CASSLLAGETQYF.

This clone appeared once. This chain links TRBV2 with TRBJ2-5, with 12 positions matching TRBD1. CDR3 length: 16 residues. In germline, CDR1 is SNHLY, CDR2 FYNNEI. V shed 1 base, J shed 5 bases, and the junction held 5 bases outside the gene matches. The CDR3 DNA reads TGTGCCAGCAGTGAAGTGGGACAGGGGGCACGGGAGACCCAGTACTTC. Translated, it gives CASSEVGQGARETQYF.

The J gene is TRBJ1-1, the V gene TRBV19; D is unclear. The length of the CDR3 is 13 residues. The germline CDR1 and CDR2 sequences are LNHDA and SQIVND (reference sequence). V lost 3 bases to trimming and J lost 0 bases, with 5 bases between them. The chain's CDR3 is CASSISVNTEAFF. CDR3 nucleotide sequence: TGTGCCAGTAGTATCTCGGTGAACACTGAAGCTTTCTTT.

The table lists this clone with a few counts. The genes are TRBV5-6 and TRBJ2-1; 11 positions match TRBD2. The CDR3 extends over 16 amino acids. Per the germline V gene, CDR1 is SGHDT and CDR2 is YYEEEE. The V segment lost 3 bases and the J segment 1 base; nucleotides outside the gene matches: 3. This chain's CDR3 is CASSSIAGGSYNEQFF. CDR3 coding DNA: TGTGCCAGCAGCTCTATAGCGGGGGGGTCCTACAATGAGCAGTTCTTC.

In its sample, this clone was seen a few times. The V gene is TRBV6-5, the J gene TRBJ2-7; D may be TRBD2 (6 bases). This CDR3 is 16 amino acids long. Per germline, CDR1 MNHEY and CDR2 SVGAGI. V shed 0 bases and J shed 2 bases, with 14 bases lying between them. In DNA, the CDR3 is TGTGCCAGCAGTTACTCATTCAGCGGGCGAACCTACGAGCAGTACTTC. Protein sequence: CASSYSFSGRTYEQYF.

The CDR3 nucleotides read TGTGCCAGCAGTGCAGGAGGGTATAGCAATCAGCCCCAGCATTTT. This gives the protein CASSAGGYSNQPQHF. The rearrangement uses TRBV2 and TRBJ1-5, with D unclear. Germline loops: CDR1 SNHLY, CDR2 FYNNEI. Trimming removed 4 bases from V and 0 bases from J, with 10 bases in between. The CDR3 spans 15 residues.

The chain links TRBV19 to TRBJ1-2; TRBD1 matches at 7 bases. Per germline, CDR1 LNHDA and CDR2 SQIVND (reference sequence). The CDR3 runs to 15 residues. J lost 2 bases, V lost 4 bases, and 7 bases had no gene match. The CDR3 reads CASSRRDSVNYGYTF. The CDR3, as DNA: TGTGCCAGTAGTAGGAGGGACAGTGTGAACTATGGCTACACCTTC.

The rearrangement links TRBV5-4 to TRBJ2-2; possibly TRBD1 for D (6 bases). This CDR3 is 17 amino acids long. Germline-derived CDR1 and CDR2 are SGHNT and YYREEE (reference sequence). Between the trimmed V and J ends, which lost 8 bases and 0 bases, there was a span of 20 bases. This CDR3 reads CASEQGAPTTNTGELFF. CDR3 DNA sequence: TGTGCCAGTGAACAGGGCGCCCCCACAACGAACACCGGGGAGCTGTTTTTT.

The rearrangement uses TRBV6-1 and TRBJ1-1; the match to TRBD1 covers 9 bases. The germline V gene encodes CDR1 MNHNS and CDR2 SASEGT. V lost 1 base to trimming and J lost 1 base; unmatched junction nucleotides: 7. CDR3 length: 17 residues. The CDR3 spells CASSEGQGDYRNTEAFF. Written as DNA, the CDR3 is TGTGCCAGCAGTGAAGGACAGGGGGATTATCGGAACACTGAAGCTTTCTTT.

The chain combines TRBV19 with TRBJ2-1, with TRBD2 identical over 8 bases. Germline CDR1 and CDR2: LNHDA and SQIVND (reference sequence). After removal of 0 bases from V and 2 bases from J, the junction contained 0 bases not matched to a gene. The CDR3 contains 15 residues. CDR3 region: CASSIDGGAYNEQFF. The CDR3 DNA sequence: TGTGCCAGTAGTATAGACGGGGGGGCCTACAATGAGCAGTTCTTC.

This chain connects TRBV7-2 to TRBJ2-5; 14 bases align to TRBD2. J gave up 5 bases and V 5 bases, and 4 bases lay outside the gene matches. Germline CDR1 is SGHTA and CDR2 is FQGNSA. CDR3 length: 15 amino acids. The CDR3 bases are TGTGCCAGCAGCAGACTAGCGGGGGGGCGGGAGACCCAGTACTTC. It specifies CASSRLAGGRETQYF. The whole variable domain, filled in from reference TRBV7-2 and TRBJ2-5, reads GAGVSQSPSNKVTEKGKDVELRCDPISGHTALYWYRQSLGQGLEFLIYFQGNSAPDKSGLPSDRFSAERTGGSVSTLTIQRTQQEDSAVYLCASSRLAGGRETQYFGPGTRLLVL.

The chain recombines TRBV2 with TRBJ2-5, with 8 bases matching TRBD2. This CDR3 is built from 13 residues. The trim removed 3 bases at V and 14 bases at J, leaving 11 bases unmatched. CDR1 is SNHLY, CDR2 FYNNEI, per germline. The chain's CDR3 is CASSDLAGGLTYF. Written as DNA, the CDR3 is TGTGCCAGCAGTGACCTCGCGGGGGGCCTAACCTACTTC.

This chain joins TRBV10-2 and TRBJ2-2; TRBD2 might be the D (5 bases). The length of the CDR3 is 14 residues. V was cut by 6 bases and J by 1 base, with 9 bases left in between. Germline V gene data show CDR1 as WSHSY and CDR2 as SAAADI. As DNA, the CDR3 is TGCGCCAGCAGACAACTAGAGAACACCGGGGAGCTGTTTTTT. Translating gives CASRQLENTGELFF.

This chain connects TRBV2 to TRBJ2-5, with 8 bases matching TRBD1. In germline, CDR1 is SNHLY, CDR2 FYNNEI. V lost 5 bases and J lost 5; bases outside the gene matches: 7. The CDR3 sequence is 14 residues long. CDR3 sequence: CASSRQGPAETQYF. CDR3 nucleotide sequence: TGTGCCAGCAGTCGACAGGGGCCCGCCGAGACCCAGTACTTC.